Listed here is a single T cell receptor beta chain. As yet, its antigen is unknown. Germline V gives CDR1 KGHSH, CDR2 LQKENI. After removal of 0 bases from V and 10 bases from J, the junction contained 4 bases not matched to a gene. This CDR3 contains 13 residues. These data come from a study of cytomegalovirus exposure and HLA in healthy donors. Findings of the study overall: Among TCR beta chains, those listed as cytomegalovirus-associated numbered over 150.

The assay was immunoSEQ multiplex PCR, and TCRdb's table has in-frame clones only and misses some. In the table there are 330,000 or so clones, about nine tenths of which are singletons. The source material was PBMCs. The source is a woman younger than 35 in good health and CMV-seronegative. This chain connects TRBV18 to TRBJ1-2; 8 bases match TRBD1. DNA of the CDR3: TGTGCCAGCTCACCACCGGCAGGGGGCTTCTACACCTTC. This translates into CASSPPAGGFYTF.